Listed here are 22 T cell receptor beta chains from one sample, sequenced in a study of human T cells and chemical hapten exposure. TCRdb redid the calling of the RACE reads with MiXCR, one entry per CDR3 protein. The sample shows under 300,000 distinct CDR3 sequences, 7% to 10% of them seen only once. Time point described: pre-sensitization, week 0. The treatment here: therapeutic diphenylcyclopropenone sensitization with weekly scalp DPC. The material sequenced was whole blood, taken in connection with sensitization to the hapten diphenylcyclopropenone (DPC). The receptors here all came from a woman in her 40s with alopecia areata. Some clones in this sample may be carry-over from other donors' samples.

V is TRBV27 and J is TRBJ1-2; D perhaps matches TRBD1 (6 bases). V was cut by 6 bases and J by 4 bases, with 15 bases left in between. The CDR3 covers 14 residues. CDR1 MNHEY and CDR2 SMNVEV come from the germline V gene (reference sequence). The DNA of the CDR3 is TGTGCCAGCAGCGTTAGCGGGGGGCTCTATGGCTACACCTTC. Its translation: CASSVSGGLYGYTF.

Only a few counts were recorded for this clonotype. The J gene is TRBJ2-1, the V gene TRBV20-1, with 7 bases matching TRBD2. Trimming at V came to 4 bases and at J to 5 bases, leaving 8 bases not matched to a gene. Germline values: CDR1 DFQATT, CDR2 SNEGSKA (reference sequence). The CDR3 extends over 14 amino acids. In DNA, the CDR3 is TGCAGTGCTATCAGCCTAGCGGAGAACAATGAGCAGTTCTTC. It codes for CSAISLAENNEQFF.

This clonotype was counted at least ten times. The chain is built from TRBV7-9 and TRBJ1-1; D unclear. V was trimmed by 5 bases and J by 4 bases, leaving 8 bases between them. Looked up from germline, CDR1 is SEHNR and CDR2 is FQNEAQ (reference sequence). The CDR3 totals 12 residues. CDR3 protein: CASSPVVTEAFF. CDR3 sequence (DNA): TGTGCCAGCAGCCCGGTTGTCACTGAAGCTTTCTTT.

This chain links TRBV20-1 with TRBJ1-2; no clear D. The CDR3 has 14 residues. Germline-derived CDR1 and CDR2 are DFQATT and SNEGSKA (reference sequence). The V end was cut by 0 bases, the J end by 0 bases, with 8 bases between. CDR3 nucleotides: TGCAGTGCTAGAGAGGACCCCCCTAACTATGGCTACACCTTC. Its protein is CSAREDPPNYGYTF.

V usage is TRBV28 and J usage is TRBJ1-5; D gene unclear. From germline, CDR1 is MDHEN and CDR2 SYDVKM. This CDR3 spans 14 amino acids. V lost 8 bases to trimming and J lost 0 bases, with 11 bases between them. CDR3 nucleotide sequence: TGTGCCAGCGGGAGCCCCGCTAGCAATCAGCCCCAGCATTTT. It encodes CASGSPASNQPQHF. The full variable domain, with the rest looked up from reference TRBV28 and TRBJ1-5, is DVKVTQSSRYLVKRTGEKVFLECVQDMDHENMFWYRQDPGLGLRLIYFSYDVKMKEKGDIPEGYSVSREKKERFSLILESASTNQTSMYLCASGSPASNQPQHFGDGTRLSIL.

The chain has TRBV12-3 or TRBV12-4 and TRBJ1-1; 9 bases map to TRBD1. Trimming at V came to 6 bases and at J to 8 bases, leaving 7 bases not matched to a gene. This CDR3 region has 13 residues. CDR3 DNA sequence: TGTGCCAGCAGCACAGGGGGCGAAAAAGAAGCTTTCTTT. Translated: CASSTGGEKEAFF.

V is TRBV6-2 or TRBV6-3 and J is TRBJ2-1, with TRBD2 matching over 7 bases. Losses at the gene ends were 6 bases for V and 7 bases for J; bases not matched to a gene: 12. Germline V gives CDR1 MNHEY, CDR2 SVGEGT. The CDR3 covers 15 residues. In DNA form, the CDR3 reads TGTGCCAGCAGCCCACTGGGAGGGCCGCTGAATGAGCAGTTCTTC. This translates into CASSPLGGPLNEQFF.

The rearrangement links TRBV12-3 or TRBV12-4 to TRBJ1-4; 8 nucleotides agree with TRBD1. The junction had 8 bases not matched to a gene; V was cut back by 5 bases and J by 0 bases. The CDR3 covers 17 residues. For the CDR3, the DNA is TGTGCCAGCAGTCCAGGACAGGGTGGGGCAACTAATGAAAAACTGTTTTTT. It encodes CASSPGQGGATNEKLFF.

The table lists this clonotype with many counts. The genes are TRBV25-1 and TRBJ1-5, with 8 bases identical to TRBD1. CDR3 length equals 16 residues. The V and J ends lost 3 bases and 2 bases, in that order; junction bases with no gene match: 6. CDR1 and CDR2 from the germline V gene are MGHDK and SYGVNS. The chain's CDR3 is CASSDDRGLGNQPQHF. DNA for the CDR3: TGTGCCAGCAGTGACGACAGGGGTCTGGGCAATCAGCCCCAGCATTTT.

For the CDR3, the DNA is TGTGCCAGCAACCCCCGGGACAGGGGTTTAGAGCAGTTCTTC. It encodes CASNPRDRGLEQFF. This chain uses TRBV12-3 or TRBV12-4 with TRBJ2-1; TRBD1 aligns across 10 bases. Unmatched junction bases numbered 10, after V lost 7 bases and J lost 10 bases. The length of the CDR3 is 14 residues.

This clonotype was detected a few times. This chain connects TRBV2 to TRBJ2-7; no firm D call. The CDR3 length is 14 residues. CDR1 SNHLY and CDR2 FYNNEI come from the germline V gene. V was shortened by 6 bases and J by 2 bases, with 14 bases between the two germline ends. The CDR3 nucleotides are TGTGCCAGCAGCGGAAGCACGGTCCCCTACGAGCAGTACTTC. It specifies CASSGSTVPYEQYF.

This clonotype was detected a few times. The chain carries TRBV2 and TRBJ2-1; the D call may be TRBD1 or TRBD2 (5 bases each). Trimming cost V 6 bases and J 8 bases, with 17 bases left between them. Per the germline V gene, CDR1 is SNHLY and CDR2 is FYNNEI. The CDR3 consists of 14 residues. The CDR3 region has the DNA TGTGCCAGCAGGGGGGAACTCCCAGGACATGAGCAGTTCTTC. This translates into CASRGELPGHEQFF.

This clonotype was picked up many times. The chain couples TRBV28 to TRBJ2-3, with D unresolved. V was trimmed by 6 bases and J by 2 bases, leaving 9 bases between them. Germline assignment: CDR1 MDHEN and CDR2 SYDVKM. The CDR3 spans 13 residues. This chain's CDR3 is CASSVMNTDTQYF. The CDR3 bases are TGTGCCAGCAGCGTGATGAACACAGATACGCAGTATTTT. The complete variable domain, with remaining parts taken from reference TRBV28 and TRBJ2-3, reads DVKVTQSSRYLVKRTGEKVFLECVQDMDHENMFWYRQDPGLGLRLIYFSYDVKMKEKGDIPEGYSVSREKKERFSLILESASTNQTSMYLCASSVMNTDTQYFGPGTRLTVL.

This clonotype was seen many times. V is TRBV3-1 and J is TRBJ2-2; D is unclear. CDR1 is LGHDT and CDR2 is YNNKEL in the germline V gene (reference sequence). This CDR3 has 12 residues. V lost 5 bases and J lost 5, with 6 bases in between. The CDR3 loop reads CASSLITGELFF. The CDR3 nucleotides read TGTGCCAGCAGCTTAATAACCGGGGAGCTGTTTTTT.

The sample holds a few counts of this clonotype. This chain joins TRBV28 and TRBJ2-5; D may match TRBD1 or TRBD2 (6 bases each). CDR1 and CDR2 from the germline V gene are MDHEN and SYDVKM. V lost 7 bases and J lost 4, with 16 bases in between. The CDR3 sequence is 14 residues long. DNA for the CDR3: TGTGCCAGCACCGACTGGGGGGCCGGAGAGACCCAGTACTTC. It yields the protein CASTDWGAGETQYF.

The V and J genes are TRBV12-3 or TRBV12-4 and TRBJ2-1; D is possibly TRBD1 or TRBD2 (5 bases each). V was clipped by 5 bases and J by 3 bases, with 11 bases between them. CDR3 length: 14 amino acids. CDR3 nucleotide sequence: TGTGCCAGCAGTCGAGGGGAAGTCTACAATGAGCAGTTCTTC. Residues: CASSRGEVYNEQFF.

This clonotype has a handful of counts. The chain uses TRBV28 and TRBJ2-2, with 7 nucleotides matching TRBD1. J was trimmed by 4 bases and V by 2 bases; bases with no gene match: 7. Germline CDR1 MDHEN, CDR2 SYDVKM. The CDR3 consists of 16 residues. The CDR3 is CASSLDGTALTGELFF. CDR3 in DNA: TGTGCCAGCAGTTTAGACGGGACAGCCCTCACCGGGGAGCTGTTTTTT.

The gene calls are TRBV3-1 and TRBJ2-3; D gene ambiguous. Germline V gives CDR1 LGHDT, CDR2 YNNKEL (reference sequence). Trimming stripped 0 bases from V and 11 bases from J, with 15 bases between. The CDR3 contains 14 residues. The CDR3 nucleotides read TGTGCCAGCAGCCAAGATGTAGTTTCGGACCGGCAGTATTTT. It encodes CASSQDVVSDRQYF.

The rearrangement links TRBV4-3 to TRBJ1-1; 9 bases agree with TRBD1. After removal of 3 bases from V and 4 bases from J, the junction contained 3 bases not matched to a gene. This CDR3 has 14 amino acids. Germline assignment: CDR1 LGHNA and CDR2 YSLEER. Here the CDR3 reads CASSHTGGSTEAFF. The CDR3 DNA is TGCGCCAGCAGCCACACAGGGGGCTCCACTGAAGCTTTCTTT.

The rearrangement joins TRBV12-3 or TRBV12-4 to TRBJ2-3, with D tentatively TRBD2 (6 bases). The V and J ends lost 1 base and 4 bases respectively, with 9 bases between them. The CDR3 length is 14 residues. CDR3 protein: CASSLGTKSDTQYF. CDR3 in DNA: TGTGCCAGCAGTTTAGGGACTAAGTCAGATACGCAGTATTTT.

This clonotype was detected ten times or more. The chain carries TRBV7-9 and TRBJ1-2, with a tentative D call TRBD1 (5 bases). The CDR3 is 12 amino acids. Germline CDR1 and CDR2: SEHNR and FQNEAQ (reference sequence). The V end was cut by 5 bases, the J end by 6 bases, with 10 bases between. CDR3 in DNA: TGTGCCAGCAGCCTGGCAGGGAATGGCTACACCTTC. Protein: CASSLAGNGYTF.

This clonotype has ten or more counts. For the CDR3, the DNA is TGTGCCAGCAGCTTAGTGGGTGAAAAACTGTTTTTT. It is translated as CASSLVGEKLFF. This chain uses TRBV7-9 with TRBJ1-4; D gene ambiguous. The CDR3 has 12 amino acids. V lost 1 base and J lost 7, with 4 bases in between. CDR1 SEHNR and CDR2 FQNEAQ come from the germline V gene (reference sequence). Full variable domain (rest looked up from reference TRBV7-9 and TRBJ1-4): DTGVSQNPRHKITKRGQNVTFRCDPISEHNRLYWYRQTLGQGPEFLTYFQNEAQLEKSRLLSDRFSAERPKGSFSTLEIQRTEQGDSAMYLCASSLVGEKLFFGSGTQLSVL.